Listed here are 8 T cell receptor beta chains from one sample, sequenced in a study of beta chain features in type 1 diabetes. Of the isolated RNA, all was reverse transcribed, and so the sequenced material was expressed TCRB transcripts. Method: immunoSEQ multiplex PCR; TCRdb's copy keeps in-frame clones and lacks some. The repertoire holds 120,000 to 150,000 clones, less than 9% seen once, with roughly 1.4% in the top ten. The sample comprised central memory CD4+ T cells from blood. These receptors were collected from a woman aged 30 to 39 in good health.

A few counts support this clone. The gene calls are TRBV6-5 and TRBJ1-5, with D maybe TRBD1 (6 bases). V lost 5 bases and J 8 bases, leaving 13 bases between the germline ends. Germline CDR1 reads MNHEY; CDR2 reads SVGAGI. The CDR3 is 13 residues long. DNA of the CDR3: TGTGCCAGCAGTCAGAACAGGGCTAAGCCCCAGCATTTT. Amino acids: CASSQNRAKPQHF.

The chain couples TRBV27 to TRBJ2-1; a weak D match, TRBD2 (5 bases). The V end lost 3 bases, the J end lost 7 bases, and 13 bases lay between the germline ends. Germline lookup yields CDR1 MNHEY and CDR2 SMNVEV (reference sequence). The CDR3 spans 14 residues. The CDR3 loop is CASSFFGIRNEQFF. The CDR3 DNA reads as TGTGCCAGCAGTTTCTTCGGGATCAGGAATGAGCAGTTCTTC.

This clone was seen a handful of times. The V call is TRBV15, the J call TRBJ1-4; 10 bases line up with TRBD1. Germline V gene lookup returns CDR1 LNHNV and CDR2 YYDKDF (reference sequence). This CDR3 contains 15 residues. Trimming at V came to 5 bases and at J to 6 bases, leaving 6 bases not matched to a gene. For the CDR3, the DNA is TGTGCCACCAGCGGACCGGGACAGGGGTATGAAAAACTGTTTTTT. Its translation: CATSGPGQGYEKLFF.

This clone was seen more than once but under ten times. The rearrangement uses TRBV2 and TRBJ2-3, with TRBD2 identical over 8 bases. Germline assignment: CDR1 SNHLY and CDR2 FYNNEI. The CDR3 is 14 residues long. V was clipped by 7 bases and J by 2 bases; unmatched bases: 5. The CDR3 DNA reads TGTGCCAGCACCCTACTAGCGGCCACAGATACGCAGTATTTT. Translation: CASTLLAATDTQYF.

This clone was detected a few times. The genes are TRBV19 and TRBJ1-1, with no clear D. V was cut by 1 base and J by 3 bases, with 12 bases left in between. The length of the CDR3 is 15 residues. In germline, CDR1 is LNHDA, CDR2 SQIVND (reference sequence). For the CDR3, the DNA is TGTGCCAGTAGTATAGGGACCCGGCGGGACACTGAAGCTTTCTTT. Its protein product is CASSIGTRRDTEAFF.

This clone showed up just a few times. This sequence joins TRBV27 and TRBJ2-2, with D possibly matching TRBD2 (5 bases). CDR1 MNHEY and CDR2 SMNVEV come from the germline V gene (reference sequence). The CDR3 consists of 13 residues. With 5 bases removed from V and 4 bases from J, the gap between germline ends came to 8 bases. CDR3 residues: CASSQTTTGELFF. The CDR3 region has the DNA TGTGCCAGCAGTCAGACTACCACCGGGGAGCTGTTTTTT.

This clone was picked up a small number of times. V gene TRBV7-2 combines with J gene TRBJ2-2, with 7 nucleotides matching TRBD2. V lost 2 bases to trimming and J lost 1 base; unmatched junction nucleotides: 10. The CDR3 runs to 18 residues. From germline, CDR1 is SGHTA and CDR2 FQGNSA. The CDR3 DNA reads as TGTGCCAGCAGCTTAAACGGGGGGACTGGGGTGAACACCGGGGAGCTGTTTTTT. The encoded protein is CASSLNGGTGVNTGELFF.

CDR3 loop: CASSHSTESEKLFF. The CDR3, as DNA: TGCGCCAGCAGCCATTCGACAGAATCGGAAAAACTGTTTTTT. The chain has TRBV4-3 and TRBJ1-4; a possible D gene is TRBD1 (5 bases). The CDR3 has 14 residues. The germline V gene has CDR1 LGHNA and CDR2 YSLEER. The V end lost 3 bases, the J end lost 8 bases, and 13 bases lay between the germline ends.